This TCR beta chain is drawn from a study of control samples from healthy donors and cancer patients. Trimming removed 3 bases from V and 4 bases from J, with 9 bases in between. CDR3 length: 13 amino acids. Germline CDR1 is MNHEY and CDR2 is SVGEGT. This table comes from immunoSEQ multiplex PCR, and its TCRdb copy is limited to in-frame clones, with some not included. The sample consists of some 120,000 clones, more than 70% of them appearing once. V gene TRBV6-2 or TRBV6-3 combines with J gene TRBJ1-1; D is possibly TRBD1 (6 bases). The sequenced sample consisted of blood. The receptor's source is a man aged 55 to 69 in good health. The CDR3 DNA is TGTGCCAGCAGTTATGGCAGGGGCACTGAAGCTTTCTTT. Its translation is CASSYGRGTEAFF.